A selection of T cell receptor beta chains follows, all from one sample in a study of blood T cell repertoires in COVID-19. Sequenced by immunoSEQ multiplex PCR; TCRdb stores in-frame clones only, minus some. The sample includes 150,000 to 180,000 clones, approximately 83% of them seen just once. The sequencing sample was made of peripheral blood. These TCRs come from an older woman with COVID-19, enrolled during active disease. Both conserved end residues are trimmed from each CDR3. The order of the fields is V gene, J gene, CDR3 protein.

TRBV7-7	TRBJ2-5	ASSLGGGPETQY
TRBV10-3	TRBJ2-5	AISNPGTSGGYSSGTQY
TRBV27	TRBJ2-3	ASSSGTSSDTQY
TRBV6-5	TRBJ1-2	ASRVGTLNYGYT
TRBV7-8	TRBJ1-5	ASSLVTGVSNQPQH
TRBV6-4	TRBJ1-5	ASSAETGQPQH
TRBV11-2	TRBJ2-5	ASSFQRARETQY
TRBV19	TRBJ2-4	ASRNGGAENIQY
TRBV6-5	TRBJ1-3	ASGATNTIY
TRBV4-2	TRBJ1-1	ASSPPDRLNTEAF
TRBV4-2	TRBJ1-3	ASSQAEGSSGNTIY
TRBV12-3/TRBV12-4	TRBJ1-1	ASSLAEDAF
TRBV15	TRBJ1-1	ASRGQPNTEAF
TRBV9	TRBJ2-1	ASSGISGTYNEQF
TRBV7-3	TRBJ2-2	ASSLAGHPGTGELF
TRBV6-1	TRBJ1-5	ASSDSDRHFSNQPQH
TRBV2	TRBJ1-2	ASSRLGYGYT
TRBV4-1	TRBJ1-1	ASSQDPQAQVEAF
TRBV6-5	TRBJ1-5	ASRRQGNQPQH
TRBV18	TRBJ1-6	ASYGGADNSPLH
TRBV6-5	TRBJ2-5	ASRPQGGRETQY
TRBV4-1	TRBJ1-5	ASSQGATGDNQPQH
TRBV28	TRBJ2-7	ASSLSNYEQY
TRBV19	TRBJ1-1	ASSTATGGFIEAF
TRBV10-1	TRBJ2-2	ASSPIGGRGELF
TRBV25-1	TRBJ2-1	ASSEYKALNEQF
TRBV24-1	TRBJ2-2	ATSFSGRVAGELF
TRBV5-1	TRBJ1-5	ASSPSGDSNQPQH